Presented here are 10 T cell receptor beta chains from one specimen sequenced in a study of response to subunit inactivated influenza vaccine. Each CDR3 protein gets one entry after TCRdb re-called the RT-PCR reads with MiXCR. Of around 470,000 distinct CDR3 sequences listed, 7.2% were seen once; the top ten hold about an eighth. The starting material was PBMCs from blood, obtained about 24 months after vaccination. These receptors were taken from a man aged 50-75 years who received an inactivated influenza vaccine.

This clonotype was recorded many times. The chain employs TRBV6-1 and TRBJ2-3, with D tentatively TRBD2 (5 bases). V was trimmed by 8 bases and J by 0 bases, leaving 9 bases between them. There are 13 residues in the CDR3. Germline V gives CDR1 MNHNS, CDR2 SASEGT. CDR3 nucleotide sequence: TGTGCCAGCGGCGGGTTTAGCACAGATACGCAGTATTTT. Protein product: CASGGFSTDTQYF.

This clonotype has a count of ten or more. The V call is TRBV29-1, the J call TRBJ2-7; 10 nucleotides agree with TRBD2. The V gene's germline CDR1 is SQVTM and CDR2 ANQGSEA. The CDR3 length is 15 residues. Unmatched junction bases numbered 10, after V lost 3 bases and J lost 5 bases. The CDR3 bases are TGCAGCGTTGATGCGGGGGTAGCGGGAGGCGACGAGCAGTACTTC. Amino acid sequence: CSVDAGVAGGDEQYF.

The chain employs TRBV4-1 and TRBJ2-7; 11 nucleotides match TRBD1. Germline CDR1 is MGHRA and CDR2 is YSYEKL. The length of the CDR3 is 15 residues. V was pared by 6 bases and J by 4 bases, with 8 bases of the junction left unmatched. The CDR3 DNA reads TGCGCCAGCAGTATCACCGGGACAGGGGGATACGAGCAGTACTTC. This sequence encodes CASSITGTGGYEQYF.

This clonotype was found a few times. The rearrangement joins TRBV5-1 to TRBJ2-2, with D perhaps matching TRBD1 or TRBD2 (7 bases each). V lost 3 bases, J lost 5 bases, and 14 bases lay in between. This CDR3 spans 15 amino acids. The germline V gene has CDR1 SGHRS and CDR2 YFSETQ. CDR3 protein: CASSWEGQRTGELFF. The CDR3 bases are TGCGCCAGCAGCTGGGAGGGACAGAGAACCGGGGAGCTGTTTTTT.

This clonotype was seen ten or more times. The CDR3 sequence is CSASFRGQGFDEQYF. Here the CDR3 DNA reads TGCAGTGCTAGTTTCCGGGGACAGGGGTTTGACGAGCAGTACTTC. The chain recombines TRBV20-1 with TRBJ2-7; 10 nucleotides agree with TRBD1. Trimming at V came to 3 bases and at J to 5 bases, leaving 10 bases not matched to a gene. Germline-derived CDR1 and CDR2 are DFQATT and SNEGSKA (reference sequence). The CDR3 loop spans 15 amino acids.

This clonotype appeared many times. V gene TRBV5-6 combines with J gene TRBJ2-1, with no clear D. This CDR3 is 17 amino acids long. V was shortened by 4 bases and J by 1 base, with 18 bases between the two germline ends. The germline gives CDR1 SGHDT, CDR2 YYEEEE. As DNA, the CDR3 is TGTGCCAGCAGCGCCTTGACGACTTCCGGGTCCTACAATGAGCAGTTCTTC. Amino acids: CASSALTTSGSYNEQFF.

There are many counts of this clonotype. The CDR3 sequence: CASTRQGISPDGYTF. The CDR3 bases are TGTGCCAGCACCCGACAGGGGATTTCACCGGATGGCTACACCTTC. The rearrangement uses TRBV27 and TRBJ1-2, with 8 bases matching TRBD1. CDR1 and CDR2 from the germline V gene are MNHEY and SMNVEV (reference sequence). The J segment lost 6 bases and the V segment lost 7 bases, leaving 13 bases of the junction unmatched. The CDR3 extends over 15 amino acids.

The CDR3 reads CSVHRDTDTQYF. CDR3 DNA: TGCAGCGTCCACAGGGACACAGATACGCAGTATTTT. The chain recombines TRBV29-1 with TRBJ2-3; the D gene is possibly TRBD1 (6 bases). The CDR3 is made up of 12 amino acids. The germline gives CDR1 SQVTM, CDR2 ANQGSEA. V was pared by 6 bases and J by 2 bases, with 9 bases between.

This clonotype has a handful of counts. The chain carries TRBV20-1 and TRBJ1-5, with D possibly matching TRBD1 (6 bases). Germline V gives CDR1 DFQATT, CDR2 SNEGSKA (reference sequence). The CDR3 runs 13 residues. V was pared by 4 bases and J by 3 bases, with 10 bases between. CDR3: CSANRAHNQPQHF. In nucleotides, the CDR3 is TGCAGTGCTAACAGGGCACACAATCAGCCCCAGCATTTT.

The table lists this clonotype with many counts. The V gene is TRBV29-1, the J gene TRBJ2-3; D unresolved. This CDR3 comprises 14 residues. Germline values: CDR1 SQVTM, CDR2 ANQGSEA. Trimming took off 3 bases at V and 1 base at J, with 11 bases between the two ends. CDR3 DNA: TGCAGCGTTGATGGAGACAAACGCACAGATACGCAGTATTTT. Its translation: CSVDGDKRTDTQYF.